A selection of T cell receptor beta chains follows, all from one sample in a study of T cells in lung cancer brain metastases. Repertoires were generated with immunoSEQ multiplex PCR, while TCRdb's copy carries only in-frame clones and drops some. The table has about 4,000 clones, over 85% seen once; the top ten hold over 7.5%. Sequenced sample: tumor tissue from the primary lung tumor. The receptors stem from a man aged 55 to 70 with non-small cell lung cancer. Each CDR3 is given with its conserved first and last residue. Each record gives: D gene, V gene, clone size, J gene, CDR3 DNA, CDR3 protein. D genes are given only for firm matches. Only part of the rows carry a size: once, few, many, or a class if the clone is expanded.

>TRBD1|TRBV7-2|-|TRBJ1-2
TGTGCCAGCAGCTTAAAGGGGGCGCTTGGCTACACCTTC
CASSLKGALGYTF
>TRBD1|TRBV27|few|TRBJ1-1
TGTGCCAGCAGCTGGACAGGGAACACTGAAGCTTTCTTT
CASSWTGNTEAFF
>-|TRBV7-9|-|TRBJ2-7
TGTGCCAGCAGCTACCCGTCCGGCTACGAGCAGTACTTC
CASSYPSGYEQYF
>TRBD1|TRBV11-3|once|TRBJ2-2
TGTGCCAGCAGCCGTGGGAGACAGGGGCTCACCGGGGAGCTGTTTTTT
CASSRGRQGLTGELFF
>-|TRBV10-3|-|TRBJ2-1
TGTGCCATCAGTGAGCGGGGATCGGATAATGAGCAGTTCTTC
CAISERGSDNEQFF
>TRBD2|TRBV4-1|once|TRBJ2-3
TGCGCCAGCAGCCAAGATCCTAGCGGCAACACAGATACGCAGTATTTT
CASSQDPSGNTDTQYF
>-|TRBV13|-|TRBJ1-4
TGTGCCAGCAGCAAGACGGGGAGTAATGAAAAACTGTTTTTT
CASSKTGSNEKLFF
>-|TRBV6-5|-|TRBJ2-5
TGTGCCAGCAGTTACTCAACCGGGGAGACCCAGTACTTC
CASSYSTGETQYF
>-|TRBV5-6|-|TRBJ1-1
TGTGCCAGCAGCTACCCATTCGACAGTGAAGCTTTCTTT
CASSYPFDSEAFF
>-|TRBV15|-|TRBJ2-7
TGTGCCACCAGCAGAGATCAACAGCAGCAGTACTTC
CATSRDQQQQYF
>-|TRBV27|-|TRBJ2-1
TGTGCCAGCAGTTTAGTGCCTAGTGAGCAGTTCTTC
CASSLVPSEQFF
>-|TRBV15|-|TRBJ1-4
TGTGCCACCAGCAGACCTACGGGGGCGGGAAATGAAAAACTGTTTTTT
CATSRPTGAGNEKLFF
>TRBD2|TRBV28|-|TRBJ2-5
TGTGCCAGCAGTTTCTCGGGGAGCGGGGGGCTGGAGACCCAGTACTTC
CASSFSGSGGLETQYF
>-|TRBV10-3|-|TRBJ2-7
TGTGCCATCAGTCCCCGGACGTCCTACGAGCAGTACTTC
CAISPRTSYEQYF
>-|TRBV7-2|-|TRBJ1-2
TGTGCCAGCAGCTTAATAGGCTATGGCTACACCTTC
CASSLIGYGYTF
>-|TRBV7-2|-|TRBJ1-6
TGTGCCAGCAGCCCGACAGCAAATTCACCCCTCCACTTT
CASSPTANSPLHF
>-|TRBV27|-|TRBJ1-1
TGTGCCAGCAGTAGGTCCGGGGCCACTGAAGCTTTCTTT
CASSRSGATEAFF
>-|TRBV28|once|TRBJ1-5
TGTGCCAGCAGTTTGGGGCTTTGGGGCAATCAGCCCCAGCATTTT
CASSLGLWGNQPQHF
>TRBD1|TRBV18|-|TRBJ1-2
TGTGCCAGCTCACCATTGACAGGGGGTAAAAACTATGGCTACACCTTC
CASSPLTGGKNYGYTF
>TRBD2|TRBV18|-|TRBJ2-5
TGTGCCAGCTCACCAAAGCTAGCGGGTATACCCCAAGAGACCCAGTACTTC
CASSPKLAGIPQETQYF
>TRBD2|TRBV7-2|-|TRBJ2-5
TGTGCCAGCAGCGCGGTAGCGGGGGGGCCAGAGACCCAGTACTTC
CASSAVAGGPETQYF
>-|TRBV7-7|-|TRBJ2-3
TGTGCTAGCAGCTTCGGGACGTCAAATACGCAGTATTTT
CASSFGTSNTQYF
>-|TRBV4-3|-|TRBJ1-1
TGCGCCAGCAGCCAAGAAGGTTGGGGCACTGAAGCTTTCTTT
CASSQEGWGTEAFF
>-|TRBV9|large|TRBJ1-1
TGTGCCAGCAGCGTAGTAACTGAAGCTTTCTTT
CASSVVTEAFF
>TRBD1|TRBV28|once|TRBJ1-5
TGTGCCAGCACCACGGACAGGGGGGTGAGCAATCAGCCCCAGCATTTT
CASTTDRGVSNQPQHF
>TRBD2|TRBV29-1|-|TRBJ2-1
TGCAGCACCCGCCTAGCGGGGGTAAATGAGCAGTTCTTC
CSTRLAGVNEQFF
>TRBD2|TRBV19|-|TRBJ2-7
TGTGCCAGTAGGGGAGCGGGAGTGTCACTGGAGCAGTACTTC
CASRGAGVSLEQYF
>-|TRBV18|-|TRBJ1-2
TGTGCCAGCTCACCACAACAATACAACTATGGCTACACCTTC
CASSPQQYNYGYTF
>-|TRBV7-2|-|TRBJ2-7
TGTGCCAGCAGCTACCTGGGCGAGCAGTACTTC
CASSYLGEQYF
>-|TRBV18|-|TRBJ2-5
TGTGCCAGCTCACCACGGGCGGACACAGAGACCCAGTACTTC
CASSPRADTETQYF
>TRBD1|TRBV14|few|TRBJ2-3
TGTGCCAGCAGCCAATACGCTACAGGGGGCACAGATACGCAGTATTTT
CASSQYATGGTDTQYF
>TRBD2|TRBV7-6|few|TRBJ2-7
TGTGCCAGCAGGGTCTCAGCGGGGGGTTCCTACGAGCAGTACTTC
CASRVSAGGSYEQYF
>-|TRBV5-1|-|TRBJ1-2
TGCGCCAGCAGCTTAGGTCGAGGGGAGCTCTATGGCTACACCTTC
CASSLGRGELYGYTF
>-|TRBV30|-|TRBJ2-1
TGTGCCTGGAAGGGCGTTAGCTCCTACAATGAGCAGTTCTTC
CAWKGVSSYNEQFF
>-|TRBV7-2|-|TRBJ2-5
TGTGCCAGCAGCTCCCCTCGAGGGACCCAGTACTTC
CASSSPRGTQYF
>-|TRBV19|-|TRBJ2-7
TGTGCCAGTAGAGGTCGGAACTCCTACGAGCAGTACTTC
CASRGRNSYEQYF
>-|TRBV7-2|-|TRBJ1-6
TGTGCCAGCGGGAGCTCCTATAATTCACCCCTCCACTTT
CASGSSYNSPLHF
>TRBD2|TRBV5-6|few|TRBJ2-3
TGTGCCAGCAGCTTTGACGGGGGGGCCACAGATACGCAGTATTTT
CASSFDGGATDTQYF
>-|TRBV7-2|-|TRBJ2-3
TGTGCCAGCAGCTCCCCCATCACAGATACGCAGTATTTT
CASSSPITDTQYF
>-|TRBV21-1|once|TRBJ2-2
TGTGCCAGCAGCAAAGTGGGTAGGAACACCGGGGAGCTGTTTTTT
CASSKVGRNTGELFF
>TRBD2|TRBV7-2|once|TRBJ2-7
TGTGCCAGCCGTCCGGGGGGGAAGGTAAGGCAGTACTTC
CASRPGGKVRQYF